Following are 30 T cell receptor beta chains from one sample sequenced in a study of lymphopenia after photon versus proton radiotherapy. The assay was immunoSEQ multiplex PCR, and TCRdb's table has in-frame clones only and misses some. Here the sample spans roughly 57,000 clones, around 82% being singletons. The sample consisted of peripheral blood, taken from a patient treated with photon-based radiotherapy. All receptors come from a man over 45 with gastric cancer.

This clone was detected only a few times. The chain carries TRBV30 and TRBJ1-2; TRBD1 aligns across 9 bases. Trimming cost V 4 bases and J 14 bases; bases outside gene matches: 11. The CDR3 spans 12 residues. Germline values: CDR1 GTSNPN, CDR2 SVGIG (reference sequence). The chain's CDR3 is CAWMRQGVQDTF. The CDR3 nucleotides read TGTGCCTGGATGAGACAGGGGGTCCAGGATACCTTC. The variable domain in full, completed from reference TRBV30 and TRBJ1-2, reads SQTIHQWPATLVQPVGSPLSLECTVEGTSNPNLYWYRQAAGRGLQLLFYSVGIGQISSEVPQNLSASRPQDRQFILSSKKLLLSDSGFYLCAWMRQGVQDTFGSGTRLTVV.

The genes are TRBV19 and TRBJ1-1, with a weak D call TRBD1 (5 bases). In germline, CDR1 is LNHDA, CDR2 SQIVND (reference sequence). V shed 9 bases and J shed 1 base, with 12 bases lying between them. The CDR3 loop spans 13 amino acids. The chain's CDR3 is CASRDQSNTEAFF. The CDR3 coding sequence is TGTGCCAGCCGGGACCAGTCGAACACTGAAGCTTTCTTT.

The gene calls are TRBV4-1 and TRBJ2-3; no definite D call. V lost 1 base and J lost 0, with 8 bases in between. Germline loops: CDR1 MGHRA, CDR2 YSYEKL. This CDR3 has 15 amino acids. The chain's CDR3 is CASSQVDPSTDTQYF. Written as DNA, the CDR3 is TGCGCCAGCAGCCAAGTGGATCCTAGCACAGATACGCAGTATTTT.

This clone was seen a few times. The chain carries TRBV29-1 and TRBJ2-3; D is unclear. CDR1 is SQVTM, CDR2 ANQGSEA, per germline. This CDR3 is 11 amino acids long. Trimming removed 6 bases from V and 5 bases from J, with 9 bases in between. DNA of the CDR3: TGCAGCGTCCTCGAGAGAGATACGCAGTATTTT. This translates into CSVLERDTQYF.

The rearrangement joins TRBV7-9 to TRBJ1-3; D ambiguous. Germline CDR1 and CDR2: SEHNR and FQNEAQ (reference sequence). The ends were cut back, 9 bases at V and 2 bases at J, with 17 bases in the middle. The CDR3 consists of 15 residues. CDR3 region: CASAERWLPGNTIYF. The CDR3 coding sequence is TGTGCCAGTGCAGAGCGGTGGTTGCCTGGAAACACCATATATTTT.

V usage is TRBV10-3 and J usage is TRBJ2-2, with D perhaps matching TRBD1 (5 bases). The CDR3 extends over 14 amino acids. Germline CDR1 reads ENHRY; CDR2 reads SYGVKD. The ends were cut back, 3 bases at V and 6 bases at J, with 11 bases in the middle. The CDR3 is CAISDTTGSGELFF. Here the CDR3 DNA reads TGTGCCATCAGTGACACTACAGGATCCGGGGAGCTGTTTTTT.

V usage is TRBV7-9 and J usage is TRBJ2-1; 8 bases fit TRBD2. The CDR3 contains 16 residues. After removal of 6 bases from V and 5 bases from J, the junction contained 12 bases not matched to a gene. Germline V gene sequence: CDR1 SEHNR, CDR2 FQNEAQ (reference sequence). The CDR3 region has the DNA TGTGCCAGCAGACCCCGGGGGGGAGCGACGAACAATGAGCAGTTCTTC. Translated: CASRPRGGATNNEQFF.

The chain recombines TRBV7-2 with TRBJ2-7; 9 bases fit TRBD1. CDR1 SGHTA and CDR2 FQGNSA come from the germline V gene. The CDR3 totals 15 residues. Trimming removed 3 bases from V and 5 bases from J; junction bases left unmatched: 8. The CDR3 region is CASSFSGQGLDEQYF. The CDR3 coding sequence is TGTGCCAGCAGCTTTTCGGGACAGGGTCTTGACGAGCAGTACTTC.

The genes are TRBV18 and TRBJ1-1, with D unclear. V lost 4 bases and J 1 base, leaving 10 bases between the germline ends. Germline V gene data show CDR1 as KGHSH and CDR2 as LQKENI. This CDR3 comprises 14 residues. This chain's CDR3 is CASSLLEGNTEAFF. CDR3 sequence (DNA): TGTGCCAGCTCACTACTTGAGGGGAACACTGAAGCTTTCTTT.

The genes are TRBV7-3 and TRBJ2-1, with D possibly being TRBD1 or TRBD2 (5 bases each). Germline V gene data show CDR1 as SGHTA and CDR2 as FQGTGA. Trimming left V 4 bases short and J 8 bases short, with 27 bases between. The CDR3 covers 18 residues. The CDR3 bases are TGTGCCAGCAGCTGGGGGAGTTCGGGAACGGTAAAAATCGATGAGCAGTTCTTC. Residues: CASSWGSSGTVKIDEQFF.

J is TRBJ2-1 and V is TRBV5-1, with D tentatively TRBD2 (5 bases). The CDR3 is 15 residues long. The V and J ends lost 4 bases and 5 bases respectively, with 16 bases between them. Germline-derived CDR1 and CDR2 are SGHRS and YFSETQ. CDR3 bases: TGCGCCAGCAGCCCTTCCTGGAGGAGCGACAATGAGCAGTTCTTC. As protein: CASSPSWRSDNEQFF.

The rearrangement joins TRBV6-6 to TRBJ2-1; TRBD2 is a possible D gene (6 bases). The germline V and J ends were trimmed by 3 bases and 4 bases, with 10 bases remaining between them. The CDR3 contains 14 residues. Germline loops: CDR1 MNHNY, CDR2 SVGAGI (reference sequence). CDR3 region: CASSYGTSYNEQFF. As DNA, the CDR3 is TGTGCCAGCAGTTATGGGACTTCGTACAATGAGCAGTTCTTC.

The chain couples TRBV6-1 to TRBJ2-5, with D maybe TRBD1 (6 bases). From germline, CDR1 is MNHNS and CDR2 SASEGT. This CDR3 comprises 15 residues. Trimming took 2 bases from V and 5 from J, leaving 15 bases between them. The CDR3 DNA is TGTGCCAGCAGTGAAATTTGGGACACTAGGGAGACCCAGTACTTC. It encodes CASSEIWDTRETQYF.

The J gene is TRBJ2-6, the V gene TRBV28, with D tentatively TRBD2 (5 bases). Germline lookup yields CDR1 MDHEN and CDR2 SYDVKM. The CDR3 contains 17 residues. V lost 7 bases, J lost 0 bases, and 16 bases lay in between. The CDR3 region is CASTKHSGGSGANVLTF. CDR3 DNA sequence: TGTGCCAGCACTAAACACTCCGGAGGCTCTGGGGCCAACGTCCTGACTTTC.

CDR3 protein: CASSQTSGGYNEQFF. As DNA, the CDR3 is TGTGCCAGCAGCCAGACTAGCGGGGGATACAATGAGCAGTTCTTC. This chain uses TRBV7-2 with TRBJ2-1, with 12 bases matching TRBD2. The CDR3 loop spans 15 amino acids. Germline CDR1 SGHTA, CDR2 FQGNSA. The V and J ends lost 5 bases and 4 bases, in that order; junction bases with no gene match: 3. The entire variable domain, with the rest obtained from reference TRBV7-2 and TRBJ2-1, is as follows: GAGVSQSPSNKVTEKGKDVELRCDPISGHTALYWYRQSLGQGLEFLIYFQGNSAPDKSGLPSDRFSAERTGGSVSTLTIQRTQQEDSAVYLCASSQTSGGYNEQFFGPGTRLTVL.

The V gene is TRBV5-1, the J gene TRBJ2-1; 8 bases fit TRBD2. This CDR3 spans 17 amino acids. Germline loops: CDR1 SGHRS, CDR2 YFSETQ. The junction had 8 bases not matched to a gene; V was cut back by 3 bases and J by 0 bases. The CDR3 sequence: CASSWGMSGSSYNEQFF. For the CDR3, the DNA is TGCGCCAGCAGCTGGGGGATGAGCGGGAGCTCCTACAATGAGCAGTTCTTC. Based on the CDR3 plus reference TRBV5-1 and TRBJ2-1, the full variable domain is KAGVTQTPRYLIKTRGQQVTLSCSPISGHRSVSWYQQTPGQGLQFLFEYFSETQRNKGNFPGRFSGRQFSNSRSEMNVSTLELGDSALYLCASSWGMSGSSYNEQFFGPGTRLTVL.

This chain joins TRBV13 and TRBJ2-7; D gene unclear. Germline CDR1 is PRHDT and CDR2 is FYEKMQ (reference sequence). This CDR3 spans 14 amino acids. Trimming took 1 base from V and 0 from J, leaving 7 bases between them. The CDR3 reads CASSLEGDSYEQYF. As DNA, the CDR3 is TGTGCCAGCAGCTTAGAAGGAGACTCCTACGAGCAGTACTTC.

By its share, this clone is large (0.1 to 1%). The rearrangement links TRBV28 to TRBJ2-1, with 7 positions matching TRBD1. This CDR3 is 14 amino acids long. Looked up from germline, CDR1 is MDHEN and CDR2 is SYDVKM. The V segment lost 6 bases and the J segment 4 bases; nucleotides outside the gene matches: 6. CDR3 sequence (DNA): TGTGCCAGCAGCACCGACAGGGAGTACAATGAGCAGTTCTTC. This gives the protein CASSTDREYNEQFF.

The chain combines TRBV29-1 with TRBJ1-1, with 9 positions matching TRBD1. The CDR3 sequence is 14 residues long. CDR1 and CDR2 from the germline V gene are SQVTM and ANQGSEA. With 3 bases clipped from V and 10 bases from J, the junction kept 12 bases outside the gene matches. DNA for the CDR3: TGCAGCGTTGAGGTTACAGGGGGCACGGTGGGAGCTTTCTTT. This translates into CSVEVTGGTVGAFF.

This clone is a singleton in its sample. This sequence joins TRBV7-9 and TRBJ2-3; the match to TRBD2 covers 7 bases. Germline assignment: CDR1 SEHNR and CDR2 FQNEAQ (reference sequence). The CDR3 covers 16 residues. Trimming at V came to 2 bases and at J to 0 bases, leaving 5 bases not matched to a gene. This CDR3 reads CASSLMGGSSTDTQYF. The CDR3 coding sequence is TGTGCCAGCAGCTTAATGGGGGGGTCTAGCACAGATACGCAGTATTTT. Variable domain in full (rest from reference TRBV7-9 and TRBJ2-3): DTGVSQNPRHKITKRGQNVTFRCDPISEHNRLYWYRQTLGQGPEFLTYFQNEAQLEKSRLLSDRFSAERPKGSFSTLEIQRTEQGDSAMYLCASSLMGGSSTDTQYFGPGTRLTVL.

V is TRBV30 and J is TRBJ2-1; the match to TRBD2 covers 8 bases. Trimming removed 2 bases from V and 7 bases from J; junction bases left unmatched: 10. The V gene's germline CDR1 is GTSNPN and CDR2 SVGIG (reference sequence). The CDR3 consists of 15 residues. The CDR3 protein is CAWSTGTSGGNEQFF. The CDR3 DNA is TGTGCCTGGAGTACCGGGACATCGGGGGGGAATGAGCAGTTCTTC.

This chain uses TRBV21-1 with TRBJ2-7; the DNA was not used to check the table's D call, TRBD2. TRBV21-1 is a pseudogene locus. CDR3 length: 14 residues. Written as DNA, the CDR3 is TGTGCCAGCAGCAAACTAGCGGGAGGGCACGAGCAGTACTTC. Translated, it gives CASSKLAGGHEQYF.

The chain links TRBV19 to TRBJ1-2; D remains ambiguous. The CDR3 runs 13 residues. Between the trimmed V and J ends, which lost 3 bases and 4 bases, there was a span of 9 bases. Germline loops: CDR1 LNHDA, CDR2 SQIVND (reference sequence). The DNA for the CDR3 is TGTGCCAGTAGTATTGAGCCGACCTATGGCTACACCTTC. It specifies CASSIEPTYGYTF.

The rearrangement links TRBV5-5 to TRBJ2-5; 10 bases line up with TRBD1. Germline CDR1 reads SGHKS; CDR2 reads YYEKEE (reference sequence). This CDR3 spans 15 amino acids. The junction had 5 bases not matched to a gene; V was cut back by 2 bases and J by 4 bases. Here the CDR3 reads CASSFRQGAGETQYF. For the CDR3, the DNA is TGTGCCAGCAGCTTTAGACAGGGGGCGGGAGAGACCCAGTACTTC. Drawing the rest from reference TRBV5-5 and TRBJ2-5, the complete variable domain is DAGVTQSPTHLIKTRGQQVTLRCSPISGHKSVSWYQQVLGQGPQFIFQYYEKEERGRGNFPDRFSARQFPNYSSELNVNALLLGDSALYLCASSFRQGAGETQYFGPGTRLLVL.

The rearrangement uses TRBV2 and TRBJ1-2; a weak D match, TRBD1 (6 bases). The V gene lost 6 bases and the J gene lost 3 bases, with 26 bases spanning the gap. CDR1 and CDR2 (germline): SNHLY, FYNNEI. The CDR3 contains 18 residues. CDR3 loop: CASRVKPGRGPQDYGYTF. In DNA, the CDR3 is TGTGCCAGCAGAGTGAAGCCGGGCCGGGGGCCACAGGACTATGGCTACACCTTC.

The chain joins TRBV9 to TRBJ2-1, with no clear D. The CDR3 length is 13 residues. In germline, CDR1 is SGDLS, CDR2 YYNGEE. The V end lost 2 bases, the J end lost 8 bases, and 11 bases lay between the germline ends. CDR3 loop: CASSVGIQDEQFF. For the CDR3, the DNA is TGTGCCAGCAGCGTCGGAATCCAGGATGAGCAGTTCTTC.

The CDR3 DNA reads as TGTGCCATCAGTGATTTTTTGACTAGCGGGAGCCCGGGAGATGAGCAGTTCTTC. This gives the protein CAISDFLTSGSPGDEQFF. The chain is built from TRBV10-3 and TRBJ2-1; 12 bases line up with TRBD2. Germline trimming cut 3 bases from V and 8 bases from J; bases unmatched to any gene: 14. CDR1 is ENHRY, CDR2 SYGVKD, per germline. The CDR3 loop spans 18 amino acids.

In this sample, this clone turned up once. The chain links TRBV5-5 to TRBJ2-7; 9 nucleotides align to TRBD1. This CDR3 region has 14 residues. Trimming removed 3 bases from V and 4 bases from J; junction bases left unmatched: 5. Germline V gene data show CDR1 as SGHKS and CDR2 as YYEKEE (reference sequence). CDR3 DNA: TGTGCCAGCAGCTGGGACAGGGTCGGGTACGAGCAGTACTTC. It is translated as CASSWDRVGYEQYF.

The V and J genes are TRBV11-2 and TRBJ1-5; 8 bases fit TRBD1. The germline CDR1 and CDR2 sequences are SGHAT and FQNNGV. The CDR3 runs to 15 residues. After removal of 5 bases from V and 2 bases from J, the junction contained 5 bases not matched to a gene. The chain's CDR3 is CASSITGQGNQPQHF. The CDR3 DNA sequence: TGTGCCAGCAGCATAACGGGACAGGGCAATCAGCCCCAGCATTTT.

This chain links TRBV13 with TRBJ2-3; 8 nucleotides agree with TRBD1. Germline CDR1 reads PRHDT; CDR2 reads FYEKMQ (reference sequence). Trimming removed 0 bases from V and 6 bases from J; junction bases left unmatched: 2. This CDR3 spans 14 amino acids. The CDR3 region is CASSLGTGADTQYF. The CDR3 coding sequence is TGTGCCAGCAGCTTAGGGACAGGGGCCGATACGCAGTATTTT.